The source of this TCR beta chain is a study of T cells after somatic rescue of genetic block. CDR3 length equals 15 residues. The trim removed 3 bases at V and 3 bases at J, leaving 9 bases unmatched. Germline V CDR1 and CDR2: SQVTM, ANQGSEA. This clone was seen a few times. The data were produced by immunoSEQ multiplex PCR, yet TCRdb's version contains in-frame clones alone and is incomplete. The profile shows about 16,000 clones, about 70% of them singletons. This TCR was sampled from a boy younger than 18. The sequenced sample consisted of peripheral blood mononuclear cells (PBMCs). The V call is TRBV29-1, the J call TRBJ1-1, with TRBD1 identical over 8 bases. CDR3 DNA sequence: TGCAGCGTTGAGGGAGGACAGGGAAGGGACACTGAAGCTTTCTTT. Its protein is CSVEGGQGRDTEAFF.